This T cell receptor (beta chain) was obtained from a study of breast tumors, draining lymph nodes, adjacent tissues. Germline CDR1 is SGHTS and CDR2 is YDEGEE. The CDR3 runs 14 residues. V was clipped by 2 bases and J by 4 bases; unmatched bases: 4. Whole-study findings and limits: Tumor T cell lymph node origin was a supported hypothesis, not proven. Compared with basal-like, luminal-like tumors shared significantly more repertoire with nontumor tissue. Compared with lymph nodes, tumors were less diverse; compared with nontumor tissue, more. Findings are consistent with lymph node origin and intratumoral expansion of most tumor T cells.

This clonotype was found many times. Antigen unknown. TCRdb reanalysed the multiplex PCR reads using MiXCR and keeps one entry per CDR3 protein. Altogether 150,000 to 200,000 distinct CDR3 sequences are present, 25% to 40% being singletons, with the ten largest covering approximately 4.2%. Samples came from axillary lymph nodes draining the breast cancer. The material sequenced was axillary lymph node tissue. The source of this sequence is a female donor with breast cancer. Some clones in this sample may be carry-over from other donors' samples. The genes are TRBV5-8 and TRBJ2-7, with TRBD1 identical over 9 bases. The CDR3 DNA reads TGTGCCAGCAGCTTCGGGACAGGGAATTACGAGCAGTACTTC. Translated: CASSFGTGNYEQYF.